This TCR beta chain was recovered during a study of blood T cell repertoires in COVID-19. Overall study: The cDNA or gDNA used as material had been derived from T cells, B-cell-depleted T cells, or PBMCs.

In the original analysis: Reference gene primer amplification gave nucleated cell count estimates. The table came from immunoSEQ multiplex PCR; TCRdb's copy has only in-frame clones and leaves some out. The V and J calls and the clone size are those of that table, but D and trimming were determined from the DNA. The data show about 90,000 clones, roughly nine tenths seen once. This clonotype was sampled from a human donor with active COVID-19. The donor label of this sample is uncertain. The specimen was peripheral blood.

In nucleotides, the CDR3 is TGTGCCAGCTCGCATCCCCGGGACAGGCGCCTTTTGAACTATGGCTACACCTTC. This encodes CASSHPRDRRLLNYGYTF. This chain uses TRBV2 with TRBJ1-2, with 8 bases lining up with TRBD1. The CDR3 sequence is 18 residues long. The germline V gene has CDR1 SNHLY and CDR2 FYNNEI. Trimming at V came to 8 bases and at J to 2 bases, leaving 19 bases not matched to a gene.